These 29 T cell receptor beta chains originate from one sample sequenced in a study of blood T cell repertoires in COVID-19. Assay used: immunoSEQ multiplex PCR; TCRdb lists only in-frame clones, some missing. The table shows roughly 160,000 clones, with about 88% occurring only once. Sequencing input: peripheral blood. These receptors all stem from a man in his 60s with acute or convalescent COVID-19.

This clone was picked up a small number of times. The gene calls are TRBV7-3 and TRBJ1-2, with TRBD1 identical over 9 bases. This CDR3 contains 17 residues. Germline CDR1 is SGHTA and CDR2 is FQGTGA. The V gene end was trimmed by 1 base and the J gene end by 6 bases; junction bases not matched to a gene: 12. The CDR3 region has the DNA TGTGCCAGCAGCTTAAGGGCCTGGACAGGGGCTATGGATGGCTACACCTTC. This gives the protein CASSLRAWTGAMDGYTF.

This sequence joins TRBV18 and TRBJ2-1; 7 nucleotides line up with TRBD2. The J segment lost 3 bases and the V segment lost 4 bases, leaving 6 bases of the junction unmatched. Germline lookup yields CDR1 KGHSH and CDR2 LQKENI. This CDR3 spans 15 amino acids. CDR3 loop: CASSQPGLRYNEQFF. The CDR3, as DNA: TGTGCCAGCTCACAACCGGGACTACGCTACAATGAGCAGTTCTTC.

This sequence joins TRBV7-3 and TRBJ2-3, with 11 nucleotides matching TRBD2. Germline-derived CDR1 and CDR2 are SGHTA and FQGTGA. Germline trimming cut 3 bases from V and 3 bases from J; bases unmatched to any gene: 5. CDR3 size: 16 residues. CDR3 DNA sequence: TGTGCCAGCAGCTTGGCGGGGACTAGCGGTACAGATACGCAGTATTTT. Its translation is CASSLAGTSGTDTQYF.

This clone was observed at least ten times. This chain uses TRBV19 with TRBJ2-5, with 11 positions matching TRBD1. The CDR3 covers 14 residues. Unmatched junction bases numbered 5, after V lost 7 bases and J lost 4 bases. Germline CDR1 reads LNHDA; CDR2 reads SQIVND (reference sequence). The CDR3 bases are TGTGCCAGTACCGGGACAGGGGGAGTAGAGACCCAGTACTTC. Protein: CASTGTGGVETQYF.

V usage is TRBV21-1 and J usage is TRBJ2-5; TRBD1 was called by the table and not checked on the DNA. TRBV21-1 is a pseudogene locus. CDR3 length: 15 residues. The DNA of the CDR3 is TGTGCCAGCAGCAAAGCGGGACAGGGCCAAGAGACCCAGTACTTC. Its protein product is CASSKAGQGQETQYF.

J is TRBJ1-1 and V is TRBV19, with 7 positions matching TRBD1. The germline V gene encodes CDR1 LNHDA and CDR2 SQIVND (reference sequence). The CDR3 consists of 15 residues. Losses at the gene ends were 7 bases for V and 2 bases for J; bases not matched to a gene: 10. CDR3 sequence: CASTLDRAHNTEAFF. The CDR3 DNA follows: TGTGCCAGTACCTTAGACAGGGCCCATAACACTGAAGCTTTCTTT.

This clone was recorded once. In DNA, the CDR3 is TGCGCCAGCAGCCCTCGCACAGATACGCAGTATTTT. Encoded protein: CASSPRTDTQYF. The chain is built from TRBV5-1 and TRBJ2-3; D not certain. This CDR3 comprises 12 residues. The V end lost 4 bases, the J end lost 1 base, and 4 bases lay between the germline ends. From germline, CDR1 is SGHRS and CDR2 YFSETQ.

The chain uses TRBV6-5 and TRBJ1-1; D may be TRBD1 (5 bases). Germline CDR1 and CDR2: MNHEY and SVGAGI. Trimming took off 6 bases at V and 1 base at J, with 15 bases between the two ends. The CDR3 has 15 amino acids. DNA for the CDR3: TGTGCCAGCAGCCCCGGGGGGTGGGAGAACACTGAAGCTTTCTTT. Protein: CASSPGGWENTEAFF.

The chain employs TRBV19 and TRBJ1-2; tentatively, D is TRBD1 (5 bases). This CDR3 is built from 15 residues. Trimming shortened V by 6 bases and J by 3 bases, and 17 bases separated the two germline ends. Per germline, CDR1 LNHDA and CDR2 SQIVND (reference sequence). The CDR3 protein is CASSATVDSYYGYTF. The CDR3 DNA reads TGTGCCAGTAGCGCCACGGTCGACAGCTACTATGGCTACACCTTC. Full variable domain (outside the CDR3, taken from reference TRBV19 and TRBJ1-2): DGGITQSPKYLFRKEGQNVTLSCEQNLNHDAMYWYRQDPGQGLRLIYYSQIVNDFQKGDIAEGYSVSREKKESFPLTVTSAQKNPTAFYLCASSATVDSYYGYTFGSGTRLTVV.

With regard to this clone: At one of its ends the junction is not consistent with the germline gene, which may arise from a read error. The chain employs TRBV11-3 and TRBJ1-4; 11 nucleotides line up with TRBD1. The CDR3 is made up of 15 amino acids. CDR1 SGHNT and CDR2 YENEEA come from the germline V gene. This chain's CDR3 is CASSSPGQGDEELFF. The DNA for the CDR3 is TGTGCCAGCAGCTCACCGGGACAGGGGGATGAAGAACTGTTTTTT.

J is TRBJ1-3 and V is TRBV30; 9 bases are a match to TRBD1. Trimming cost V 4 bases and J 8 bases; bases outside gene matches: 6. The CDR3 is made up of 13 amino acids. CDR1 and CDR2 from the germline V gene are GTSNPN and SVGIG (reference sequence). The CDR3: CAWTTGGGDTIYF. CDR3 sequence (DNA): TGTGCCTGGACAACAGGGGGCGGCGACACCATATATTTT.

J is TRBJ1-6 and V is TRBV6-5, with a possible D match to TRBD1 (6 bases). Germline CDR1 is MNHEY and CDR2 is SVGAGI. CDR3 length: 14 residues. Deletions cut 6 bases from V and 5 bases from J, with 11 bases between. The CDR3 is CASSIDRNNSPLHF. The CDR3 nucleotides read TGTGCCAGCAGCATAGACAGGAATAATTCACCCCTCCACTTT.

The rearrangement joins TRBV12-5 to TRBJ1-1, with D possibly TRBD1 on 5 matching bases. Trimming took off 5 bases at V and 0 bases at J, with 19 bases between the two ends. CDR1 is LGHNT, CDR2 FRNRAP, per germline. The CDR3 has 17 residues. CDR3 sequence (DNA): TGTGCTAGTGGTACCAATATGGGGGGGTCGATGAACACTGAAGCTTTCTTT. Protein: CASGTNMGGSMNTEAFF.

This clone showed up just a few times. This chain joins TRBV6-5 and TRBJ1-5, with D perhaps TRBD1 (5 bases). The germline V gene encodes CDR1 MNHEY and CDR2 SVGAGI. CDR3 size: 12 residues. V was clipped by 8 bases and J by 5 bases, with 10 bases between them. The CDR3 loop reads CASGRGDQPQHF. CDR3 nucleotide sequence: TGTGCCAGCGGCCGGGGGGATCAGCCCCAGCATTTT.

CDR3: CASSFSVSGNTIYF. CDR3 nucleotide sequence: TGTGCCAGCAGCTTCAGTGTATCTGGAAACACCATATATTTT. V usage is TRBV9 and J usage is TRBJ1-3; D ambiguous. The CDR3 is 14 amino acids. CDR1 and CDR2 from the germline V gene are SGDLS and YYNGEE. Deletions cut 4 bases from V and 1 base from J, with 9 bases between.

V gene TRBV5-1 combines with J gene TRBJ1-3, with a weak D call TRBD1 (5 bases). This CDR3 spans 17 amino acids. V lost 0 bases to trimming and J lost 2 bases, with 15 bases between them. The germline V gene encodes CDR1 SGHRS and CDR2 YFSETQ. The CDR3 loop reads CASSLASAGMTGNTIYF. CDR3 bases: TGCGCCAGCAGCTTGGCATCGGCAGGGATGACTGGAAACACCATATATTTT.

Details on this clone: The DNA is omitted, as the CDR3 cannot be located on it reliably, and the CDR3 follows TCRdb's listing. The V gene is TRBV21-1, the J gene TRBJ1-2. TRBV21-1 is given as a pseudogene. 17 amino acids form the CDR3, both terminal residues included. This CDR3 reads CASSAVPVARGNYGYTF.

This chain links TRBV11-3 with TRBJ2-3; possibly TRBD2 for D (5 bases). The CDR3 is 16 residues long. The germline CDR1 and CDR2 sequences are SGHNT and YENEEA. Trimming left V 1 base short and J 3 bases short, with 14 bases between. The chain's CDR3 is CASSLVSGVGTDTQYF. DNA for the CDR3: TGTGCCAGCAGCTTAGTCTCCGGGGTTGGGACAGATACGCAGTATTTT.

The chain combines TRBV5-1 with TRBJ2-5, with TRBD2 as a possible D gene (5 bases). The CDR3 contains 15 residues. The germline CDR1 and CDR2 sequences are SGHRS and YFSETQ. The V end lost 0 bases, the J end lost 5 bases, and 14 bases lay between the germline ends. CDR3 residues: CASSLDERGVETQYF. DNA for the CDR3: TGCGCCAGCAGCTTGGACGAACGGGGAGTGGAGACCCAGTACTTC.

The rearrangement joins TRBV19 to TRBJ1-1; D gene ambiguous. V lost 5 bases to trimming and J lost 2 bases, with 9 bases between them. This CDR3 region has 13 residues. Germline V gene data show CDR1 as LNHDA and CDR2 as SQIVND (reference sequence). This CDR3 is CASSVAVNTEAFF. CDR3 in DNA: TGTGCCAGTAGTGTGGCAGTCAACACTGAAGCTTTCTTT.

The V and J genes are TRBV30 and TRBJ1-1, with a weak D call TRBD1 (6 bases). V lost 1 base, J lost 4 bases, and 19 bases lay in between. The CDR3 runs 16 residues. Germline CDR1 and CDR2: GTSNPN and SVGIG (reference sequence). The CDR3 region has the DNA TGTGCCTGGAGTGGTCTCGGGGGGGACATGGGCACTGAAGCTTTCTTT. As protein: CAWSGLGGDMGTEAFF. Using reference TRBV30 and TRBJ1-1 for the parts outside the CDR3, the full variable domain is SQTIHQWPATLVQPVGSPLSLECTVEGTSNPNLYWYRQAAGRGLQLLFYSVGIGQISSEVPQNLSASRPQDRQFILSSKKLLLSDSGFYLCAWSGLGGDMGTEAFFGQGTRLTVV.

The chain combines TRBV7-2 with TRBJ1-1, with D tentatively TRBD1 (5 bases). This CDR3 region has 15 residues. Looked up from germline, CDR1 is SGHTA and CDR2 is FQGNSA. The germline V and J ends were trimmed by 1 base and 6 bases, with 15 bases remaining between them. Written as DNA, the CDR3 is TGTGCCAGCAGCTTAGGAGGTGGGGGGAGGCCTGAAGCTTTCTTT. It translates to CASSLGGGGRPEAFF.

The gene calls are TRBV30 and TRBJ1-6; a weak D match, TRBD1 (5 bases). CDR1 GTSNPN and CDR2 SVGIG come from the germline V gene (reference sequence). CDR3 length equals 15 residues. Trimming removed 6 bases at V and 5 bases at J, with 17 bases between. The CDR3 DNA reads TGTGCCTGCAAAACAGACAGCCTTCATAATTCACCCCTCCACTTT. It specifies CACKTDSLHNSPLHF.

Turning to this clone: The identical CDR3 is also encoded by other nucleotide sequences in the sample. The chain couples TRBV5-4 to TRBJ1-3, with D tentatively TRBD1 (5 bases). CDR1 SGHNT and CDR2 YYREEE come from the germline V gene (reference sequence). V gave up 0 bases and J gave up 0 bases, with 7 bases separating them. The CDR3 totals 15 residues. In nucleotides, the CDR3 is TGTGCCAGCAGCTTGGACAGGTCCTCTGGAAACACCATATATTTT. It translates to CASSLDRSSGNTIYF.

Here the CDR3 DNA reads TGTGCCAGCAGCTCTTTCGAGGGAAGGTTGACAGATACGCAGTATTTT. This gives the protein CASSSFEGRLTDTQYF. The chain joins TRBV9 to TRBJ2-3, with D possibly TRBD2 on 5 matching bases. The CDR3 consists of 16 residues. Germline CDR1 and CDR2: SGDLS and YYNGEE. V lost 4 bases, J lost 3 bases, and 18 bases lay in between.

The chain links TRBV3-1 (or the pseudogene TRBV3-2) to TRBJ2-5, with TRBD2 matching over 14 bases. V lost 0 bases to trimming and J lost 4 bases; unmatched junction nucleotides: 1. The germline CDR1 and CDR2 sequences are LGHDT and YNNKEL (reference sequence). This CDR3 is built from 16 residues. The CDR3 coding sequence is TGTGCCAGCAGCCAAGATGGGACTAGCGGGGGAGAGACCCAGTACTTC. This encodes CASSQDGTSGGETQYF.

V and J are TRBV9 and TRBJ1-1; D is unclear. Germline V gene data show CDR1 as SGDLS and CDR2 as YYNGEE. This CDR3 comprises 13 residues. Trimming pared 4 bases from V and 1 base from J, leaving 8 bases between. CDR3: CASSPSENTEAFF. As DNA, the CDR3 is TGTGCCAGCAGCCCCTCAGAGAACACTGAAGCTTTCTTT.

The chain carries TRBV29-1 and TRBJ1-2, with D perhaps matching TRBD1 (6 bases). Trimming took off 3 bases at V and 8 bases at J, with 7 bases between the two ends. There are 10 residues in the CDR3. Germline lookup yields CDR1 SQVTM and CDR2 ANQGSEA. The CDR3 here is CSVDQGGYTF. The CDR3 DNA follows: TGCAGCGTTGATCAGGGGGGCTACACCTTC.

The rearrangement joins TRBV7-2 to TRBJ2-3, with TRBD2 identical over 9 bases. Germline lookup yields CDR1 SGHTA and CDR2 FQGNSA. The CDR3 runs 16 residues. J gave up 5 bases and V 5 bases, and 11 bases lay outside the gene matches. The chain's CDR3 is CASSPRWTSEGDTQYF. Here the CDR3 DNA reads TGTGCCAGCAGCCCCCGGTGGACTAGCGAAGGAGATACGCAGTATTTT.